At least ten counts were recorded for the clone carrying this T cell receptor (beta chain). Regions amplified from RNA transcripts were the TCR beta CDR3 regions. A first-round RT-PCR of the TCR CDR3 used the HTBI primer set. MiXCR, applied by TCRdb to the multiplex PCR reads, yields one record per CDR3 protein. This sample has 300,000 to 450,000 distinct CDR3 sequences; 14% occur once, and the top ten carry 20%. The data are from a study of T cells in Graves' hyperthyroidism and ophthalmopathy. The CDR3 has 13 residues. The V and J ends lost 6 bases and 3 bases respectively, with 11 bases between them. The germline V gene encodes CDR1 LNHNV and CDR2 YYDKDF (reference sequence).

Sequenced sample: blood. This clonotype originated in a woman aged 30 to 39 with Graves' ophthalmopathy. The chain is built from TRBV15 and TRBJ1-1; a possible D gene is TRBD1 (6 bases). As DNA, the CDR3 is TGTGCCACCAGAAGACAGGCCGACACTGAAGCTTTCTTT. It yields the protein CATRRQADTEAFF.